The clone carrying this TCR beta chain was recorded once. Antigen specificity is unknown. Germline CDR1 reads SGDLS; CDR2 reads YYNGEE. The CDR3 consists of 17 residues. Trimming took 4 bases from V and 7 from J, leaving 25 bases between them. The sample is drawn from a study of cytomegalovirus exposure and HLA in healthy donors. General study points: Available immune exposure information covered CMV serostatus only. A later analysis reportedly found that, within productive TCRs, an Asian-associated ancestry cluster had fewer N-insertions than the mean observed across the roughly 700 donors.

60 Vbeta and 13 Jbeta primers were used in PCR. Measured with immunoSEQ multiplex PCR; TCRdb has only the in-frame clones, and not every one. The sample has 150,000 to 200,000 clones, roughly 80% seen once. The sequence came from a female donor in good health and CMV-seronegative. The chain employs TRBV9 and TRBJ2-3; D possibly corresponds to TRBD2 (7 bases). Source material: PBMCs. The DNA for the CDR3 is TGTGCCAGCAGCCTAACCCGAGGGGGGGGCGGGGTATATACGCAGTATTTT. Protein: CASSLTRGGGGVYTQYF.